Listed here are 22 T cell receptor beta chains from one sample, sequenced in a study of graft-versus-host responses after intestinal transplantation. Their target antigens are unknown. The assay was immunoSEQ multiplex PCR, and TCRdb's table has in-frame clones only and misses some. The sample lists around 50,000 clones, 70% to 90% occurring once. The material sequenced was unstimulated CD4+ T cells sorted from spleen or lymph node cells, taken before transplant. These receptor sequences come from a human donor who was the organ donor for an intestinal transplant.

The chain uses TRBV4-3 and TRBJ2-2, with 9 positions matching TRBD1. The germline V gene encodes CDR1 LGHNA and CDR2 YSLEER. The V segment lost 1 base and the J segment 6 bases; nucleotides outside the gene matches: 3. This CDR3 is built from 15 residues. CDR3 bases: TGCGCCAGCAGCCAAGTTGGGACAGGGCCCGGGGAGCTGTTTTTT. Translation: CASSQVGTGPGELFF.

J is TRBJ2-1 and V is TRBV27; 8 positions match TRBD2. CDR1 MNHEY and CDR2 SMNVEV come from the germline V gene (reference sequence). With 9 bases clipped from V and 5 bases from J, the junction kept 12 bases outside the gene matches. The CDR3 loop spans 15 amino acids. In DNA, the CDR3 is TGTGCCAGGAGGCCCCGGGGGGGAGTTGACAATGAGCAGTTCTTC. Translating it yields CARRPRGGVDNEQFF.

CDR3 sequence (DNA): TGTGCCAGCAGTGAAGCACAGGGACAGCGTTACGAGCAGTACTTC. This codes for CASSEAQGQRYEQYF. The rearrangement uses TRBV6-1 and TRBJ2-7; 7 positions agree with TRBD1. Germline V lookup: CDR1 MNHNS, CDR2 SASEGT. CDR3 size: 15 residues. V was clipped by 0 bases and J by 4 bases; unmatched bases: 6.

This clone occurred once. The chain employs TRBV12-5 and TRBJ2-1; the match to TRBD2 covers 8 bases. Looked up from germline, CDR1 is LGHNT and CDR2 is FRNRAP. The CDR3 is made up of 17 amino acids. Unmatched junction bases numbered 12, after V lost 1 base and J lost 7 bases. In DNA form, the CDR3 reads TGTGCTAGTGGTTTGGACCTCGCCGGGACTAGAGTTAATGAGCAGTTCTTC. Encoded protein: CASGLDLAGTRVNEQFF.

This chain joins TRBV28 and TRBJ2-7; 7 bases agree with TRBD1. Trimming removed 4 bases from V and 6 bases from J; junction bases left unmatched: 6. This CDR3 region has 13 residues. Germline values: CDR1 MDHEN, CDR2 SYDVKM. The CDR3 reads CASSSDRVSEQYF. The CDR3 nucleotides are TGTGCCAGCAGTTCCGACAGGGTCAGCGAGCAGTACTTC. Looking up the rest from reference TRBV28 and TRBJ2-7 gives the full variable domain: DVKVTQSSRYLVKRTGEKVFLECVQDMDHENMFWYRQDPGLGLRLIYFSYDVKMKEKGDIPEGYSVSREKKERFSLILESASTNQTSMYLCASSSDRVSEQYFGPGTRLTVT.

The chain joins TRBV7-2 to TRBJ2-3; 13 bases map to TRBD2. Germline values: CDR1 SGHTA, CDR2 FQGNSA. The trim removed 5 bases at V and 7 bases at J, leaving 9 bases unmatched. The CDR3 runs to 16 residues. Here the CDR3 reads CASSLALAGGINTQYF. DNA of the CDR3: TGTGCCAGCAGCCTTGCACTAGCGGGAGGGATAAATACGCAGTATTTT.

The chain recombines TRBV4-1 with TRBJ1-2; a possible D gene is TRBD1 (5 bases). Germline loops: CDR1 MGHRA, CDR2 YSYEKL. The CDR3 is made up of 16 amino acids. Trimming cost V 1 base and J 6 bases, with 18 bases left between them. CDR3 residues: CASSQGPPGSKDGYTF. The CDR3 DNA reads TGCGCCAGCAGCCAAGGACCCCCAGGGTCGAAGGATGGCTACACCTTC.

The chain joins TRBV29-1 to TRBJ1-1, with a tentative D call TRBD1 (6 bases). The CDR3 has 14 residues. Germline-derived CDR1 and CDR2 are SQVTM and ANQGSEA. The CDR3 coding sequence is TGCAGGGGTGGGGGGAGGGGACAGAACACTGAAGCTTTCTTT. Translated: CRGGGRGQNTEAFF.

This sequence joins TRBV28 and TRBJ1-1; maybe TRBD1 (5 bases). Germline CDR1 is MDHEN and CDR2 is SYDVKM. The CDR3 loop spans 12 amino acids. The germline V and J ends were trimmed by 4 bases and 11 bases, with 14 bases remaining between them. CDR3 DNA sequence: TGTGCCAGCAGTTGGGGGGTAGGGATCGCTTTCTTT. Protein: CASSWGVGIAFF.

The sample holds a few counts of this clone. This chain connects TRBV28 to TRBJ2-7, with 9 bases fitting TRBD1. The V and J ends lost 5 bases and 5 bases, in that order; junction bases with no gene match: 10. This CDR3 has 15 residues. Germline CDR1 is MDHEN and CDR2 is SYDVKM. Here the CDR3 DNA reads TGTGCCAGCAGTGCACCGGGACAGGGTAGACACGAGCAGTACTTC. Encoded protein: CASSAPGQGRHEQYF.

In this sample, this clone turned up once. The CDR3 protein is CASSFGGGGDEQYF. CDR3 in DNA: TGTGCCAGCAGCTTCGGAGGTGGGGGGGACGAGCAGTACTTC. The chain uses TRBV7-2 and TRBJ2-7, with 7 bases matching TRBD2. CDR3 size: 14 residues. CDR1 and CDR2 (germline): SGHTA, FQGNSA. V trimming: 3 bases; J trimming: 5 bases; junction bases outside the gene matches: 7.

The genes are TRBV9 and TRBJ2-7; possibly TRBD2 for D (6 bases). V dropped 0 bases and J dropped 3 bases, with 10 bases sitting between them. In germline, CDR1 is SGDLS, CDR2 YYNGEE. There are 14 residues in the CDR3. Here the CDR3 reads CASSVGGGVYEQYF. Written as DNA, the CDR3 is TGTGCCAGCAGCGTAGGTGGAGGGGTCTACGAGCAGTACTTC.

The chain has TRBV30 and TRBJ1-5, with 7 bases identical to TRBD1. CDR1 and CDR2 (germline): GTSNPN, SVGIG (reference sequence). Losses at the gene ends were 3 bases for V and 5 bases for J; bases not matched to a gene: 7. CDR3 length: 14 residues. Here the CDR3 DNA reads TGTGCCTGGAGACAACAGGGGAAGGATCAGCCCCAGCATTTT. It is translated as CAWRQQGKDQPQHF.

The genes are TRBV11-3 and TRBJ2-2; TRBD2 aligns across 14 bases. CDR3 size: 18 residues. J lost 4 bases, V lost 5 bases, and 9 bases had no gene match. CDR1 and CDR2 from the germline V gene are SGHNT and YENEEA. CDR3 coding DNA: TGTGCCAGCAGCCCAAGGCCGGGACTAGCGGGAGTCACCGGGGAGCTGTTTTTT. Its protein is CASSPRPGLAGVTGELFF.

The chain recombines TRBV2 with TRBJ2-4; 10 nucleotides align to TRBD2. This CDR3 spans 16 amino acids. Germline CDR1 SNHLY, CDR2 FYNNEI. V trimming: 1 base; J trimming: 7 bases; junction bases outside the gene matches: 7. The CDR3 region has the DNA TGTGCCAGCAGTGAAGAGAGCGGGAGGGCCGGGAACATTCAGTACTTC. Translating gives CASSEESGRAGNIQYF.

Only one count was recorded for this clone. This sequence joins TRBV7-9 and TRBJ2-7; no definite D call. This CDR3 spans 16 amino acids. Between the trimmed V and J ends, which lost 1 base and 3 bases, there was a span of 16 bases. CDR1 and CDR2 (germline): SEHNR, FQNEAQ (reference sequence). The CDR3 here is CASSLGKTRSVYEQYF. CDR3 bases: TGTGCCAGCAGCTTAGGGAAGACGCGGAGTGTCTACGAGCAGTACTTC.

This chain joins TRBV7-8 and TRBJ1-5, with a tentative D call TRBD1 (5 bases). Germline V gene data show CDR1 as SGHVS and CDR2 as FQNEAQ. The CDR3 is made up of 15 amino acids. Trimming cost V 4 bases and J 3 bases, with 13 bases left between them. CDR3 sequence reads: CASSSGLVFNQPQHF. The CDR3 DNA sequence: TGTGCCAGCAGCTCAGGGCTGGTCTTCAATCAGCCCCAGCATTTT.

The chain uses TRBV19 and TRBJ1-3; D is unclear. This CDR3 contains 14 residues. Germline CDR1 is LNHDA and CDR2 is SQIVND (reference sequence). V lost 10 bases to trimming and J lost 0 bases, with 13 bases between them. The CDR3 coding sequence is TGTGCCACCCGACATCAGTCCTCTGGAAACACCATATATTTT. It translates to CATRHQSSGNTIYF.

The V call is TRBV5-1, the J call TRBJ2-3; 10 bases fit TRBD2. The germline V gene encodes CDR1 SGHRS and CDR2 YFSETQ. CDR3 length: 14 residues. The junction had 2 bases not matched to a gene; V was cut back by 4 bases and J by 3 bases. Written as DNA, the CDR3 is TGCGCCAGCAGCGGGGGACTAGCGACAGATACGCAGTATTTT. This translates into CASSGGLATDTQYF. The entire variable domain, with the rest obtained from reference TRBV5-1 and TRBJ2-3, is as follows: KAGVTQTPRYLIKTRGQQVTLSCSPISGHRSVSWYQQTPGQGLQFLFEYFSETQRNKGNFPGRFSGRQFSNSRSEMNVSTLELGDSALYLCASSGGLATDTQYFGPGTRLTVL.

V gene TRBV7-9 combines with J gene TRBJ2-1, with 9 bases fitting TRBD1. Per the germline V gene, CDR1 is SEHNR and CDR2 is FQNEAQ (reference sequence). The CDR3 loop spans 12 amino acids. The V and J ends lost 4 bases and 9 bases, in that order; junction bases with no gene match: 1. CDR3 bases: TGTGCCAGCAGCTCGACAGGGGGTGAGCAGTTCTTC. Amino acids: CASSSTGGEQFF. Complete variable domain (other parts from reference TRBV7-9 and TRBJ2-1): DTGVSQNPRHKITKRGQNVTFRCDPISEHNRLYWYRQTLGQGPEFLTYFQNEAQLEKSRLLSDRFSAERPKGSFSTLEIQRTEQGDSAMYLCASSSTGGEQFFGPGTRLTVL.

This chain connects TRBV2 to TRBJ2-3; TRBD2 might be the D (6 bases). Between the trimmed V and J ends, which lost 3 bases and 4 bases, there was a span of 14 bases. Germline V gene sequence: CDR1 SNHLY, CDR2 FYNNEI. The CDR3 loop spans 15 amino acids. Written as DNA, the CDR3 is TGTGCCAGCAGTGATTTAGCGGTGGGGGCAGATACGCAGTATTTT. Its protein is CASSDLAVGADTQYF.

V and J are TRBV7-3 and TRBJ2-1; D is undetermined. Trimming pared 5 bases from V and 0 bases from J, leaving 5 bases between. The CDR3 spans 13 residues. CDR1 and CDR2 from the germline V gene are SGHTA and FQGTGA. CDR3 in amino acids: CASSISSYNEQFF. In nucleotides, the CDR3 is TGTGCCAGCAGCATTAGCTCCTACAATGAGCAGTTCTTC.